The 21 T cell receptor beta chains below come from one sample, sequenced in a study of shared clonotypes between healthy human individuals. Here immunoSEQ multiplex PCR was the method, and the copy in TCRdb shows in-frame clones only, minus some. Of 1 million to 1.3 million clones in the sample, more than 75% were seen once. Sequenced input: memory CD4+ T cells from PBMCs. Subset: CD45RA-negative fraction. These TCRs come from a man aged 18-30 years in good health. Some clones in this sample may be carry-over from other donors' samples.

With regard to this clone: The same CDR3 is also encoded by other DNA sequences in this sample. J is TRBJ1-4 and V is TRBV28; TRBD1 matches at 7 bases. CDR1 MDHEN and CDR2 SYDVKM come from the germline V gene. Germline trimming cut 3 bases from V and 0 bases from J; bases unmatched to any gene: 1. This CDR3 has 15 residues. Here the CDR3 reads CASSLTGSTNEKLFF. CDR3 in DNA: TGTGCCAGCAGTTTGACAGGGTCAACTAATGAAAAACTGTTTTTT.

This clone was observed a few times. The chain combines TRBV5-4 with TRBJ2-1; 10 nucleotides agree with TRBD1. This CDR3 region has 15 residues. Germline CDR1 is SGHNT and CDR2 is YYREEE (reference sequence). With 3 bases clipped from V and 2 bases from J, the junction kept 2 bases outside the gene matches. CDR3 amino acids: CASSSGTGAYNEQFF. The CDR3 region has the DNA TGTGCCAGCAGCTCGGGGACAGGGGCCTACAATGAGCAGTTCTTC.

The rearrangement joins TRBV10-2 to TRBJ2-7; a weak D match, TRBD2 (5 bases). CDR3 size: 14 residues. V gave up 6 bases and J gave up 3 bases, with 15 bases separating them. Germline CDR1 reads WSHSY; CDR2 reads SAAADI. Here the CDR3 DNA reads TGCGCCAGCAGGAAAAACACGGGGAACTACGAGCAGTACTTC. Its protein product is CASRKNTGNYEQYF.

The V call is TRBV21-1, the J call TRBJ1-5; the D call TRBD1 from the table was never checked on the DNA. TRBV21-1 is annotated as a pseudogene. The CDR3 spans 17 residues. CDR3 in DNA: TGTGCCAGCAGCCACCGGGACAGCCCCCGGATGACTCAGCCCCAGCATTTT. This gives the protein CASSHRDSPRMTQPQHF.

This clone was counted between two and nine times. The CDR3 DNA reads TGTGCCAGCAGCGTCGGACTAGCGGGACCCTACGAGCAGTACTTC. Protein product: CASSVGLAGPYEQYF. The chain links TRBV9 to TRBJ2-7; 12 positions agree with TRBD2. The germline V gene encodes CDR1 SGDLS and CDR2 YYNGEE. J gave up 2 bases and V 2 bases, and 2 bases lay outside the gene matches. The CDR3 is made up of 15 amino acids.

Notes on this clone: A much larger clone is a single base away; this may be a read error. The chain uses TRBV11-2 and TRBJ2-2, with 7 bases matching TRBD1. Germline CDR1 is SGHAT and CDR2 is FQNNGV. This CDR3 has 15 residues. The CDR3, as DNA: TGTGCCAGCAGCGCACGACAGGGTAGGGCCGGGGAGCCGTTTTTT. It encodes CASSARQGRAGEPFF. The full variable domain, its missing parts supplied by reference TRBV11-2 and TRBJ2-2, is EAGVAQSPRYKIIEKRQSVAFWCNPISGHATLYWYQQILGQGPKLLIQFQNNGVVDDSQLPKDRFSAERLKGVDSTLKIQPAKLEDSAVYLCASSARQGRAGEPFFGEGSRLTVL.

The rearrangement joins TRBV19 to TRBJ1-2; no firm D call. The CDR3 length is 12 residues. V was clipped by 7 bases and J by 4 bases, with 10 bases between them. Germline values: CDR1 LNHDA, CDR2 SQIVND (reference sequence). The chain's CDR3 is CASKDWSYGYTF. In DNA, the CDR3 is TGTGCCAGTAAGGATTGGAGCTATGGCTACACCTTC.

The chain recombines TRBV29-1 with TRBJ2-1; 9 nucleotides agree with TRBD2. The CDR3 covers 15 residues. V lost 5 bases and J lost 4; bases outside the gene matches: 9. Germline V gene sequence: CDR1 SQVTM, CDR2 ANQGSEA. CDR3 residues: CSVQGTSLSYNEQFF. Here the CDR3 DNA reads TGCAGCGTTCAGGGGACTAGCCTTAGTTACAATGAGCAGTTCTTC.

The rearrangement joins TRBV10-3 to TRBJ2-3, with D possibly TRBD1 on 5 matching bases. Trimming took 4 bases from V and 6 from J, leaving 11 bases between them. The length of the CDR3 is 13 residues. Germline V gene sequence: CDR1 ENHRY, CDR2 SYGVKD. CDR3 sequence reads: CAISVLGVDTQYF. Here the CDR3 DNA reads TGTGCCATCAGTGTTTTAGGGGTGGATACGCAGTATTTT.

The chain joins TRBV7-8 to TRBJ2-7; TRBD1 agrees at 8 bases. With V trimmed by 6 bases and J by 5 bases, 12 bases remained unmatched. Looked up from germline, CDR1 is SGHVS and CDR2 is FQNEAQ. The CDR3 spans 15 residues. As DNA, the CDR3 is TGTGCCAGCAGACGAGCCGGGACAGGCTGGGACGAGCAGTACTTC. Amino acid sequence: CASRRAGTGWDEQYF.

The CDR3 sequence is CASNSADVYGYTF. In DNA, the CDR3 is TGTGCCAGTAATTCCGCCGATGTGTATGGCTACACCTTC. The V call is TRBV19, the J call TRBJ1-2; no definite D call. Germline values: CDR1 LNHDA, CDR2 SQIVND (reference sequence). V was trimmed by 7 bases and J by 5 bases, leaving 14 bases between them. The CDR3 is 13 amino acids.

The chain couples TRBV2 to TRBJ2-1, with a tentative D call TRBD2 (6 bases). Trimming cost V 4 bases and J 5 bases, with 12 bases left between them. Germline lookup yields CDR1 SNHLY and CDR2 FYNNEI. This CDR3 spans 14 amino acids. The CDR3 spells CASSGQGGDNEQFF. The CDR3 DNA follows: TGTGCCAGCAGTGGGCAAGGAGGGGACAATGAGCAGTTCTTC.

This chain joins TRBV5-1 and TRBJ1-1; 11 bases are shared with TRBD1. The germline V gene encodes CDR1 SGHRS and CDR2 YFSETQ. V shed 4 bases, J shed 0 bases, and the junction held 5 bases outside the gene matches. The CDR3 is 16 amino acids. CDR3 in amino acids: CASSPWTGGMNTEAFF. CDR3 bases: TGCGCCAGCAGCCCATGGACAGGGGGCATGAACACTGAAGCTTTCTTT.

This sequence joins TRBV25-1 and TRBJ2-5; D may be TRBD2 (6 bases). Germline lookup yields CDR1 MGHDK and CDR2 SYGVNS. Trimming cost V 0 bases and J 9 bases, with 17 bases left between them. The CDR3 runs to 15 residues. CDR3 nucleotides: TGTGCCAGCAGTGAATATAGCGGTCGTTCGACGGCCCAGTACTTC. It yields the protein CASSEYSGRSTAQYF.

Comments on this clone: Other DNA sequences in the same sample also yield this CDR3. J is TRBJ1-2 and V is TRBV6-5, with 7 bases that match TRBD1. This CDR3 has 14 amino acids. Germline lookup yields CDR1 MNHEY and CDR2 SVGAGI. Germline trimming cut 6 bases from V and 3 bases from J; bases unmatched to any gene: 7. In nucleotides, the CDR3 is TGTGCCAGCAGAAGACAGGGATTTGACTATGGCTACACCTTC. This translates into CASRRQGFDYGYTF.

This chain uses TRBV11-1 with TRBJ1-2, with D uncertain. Germline loops: CDR1 SGHAT, CDR2 FQDESV (reference sequence). This CDR3 region has 12 residues. Between the trimmed V and J ends, which lost 1 base and 5 bases, there was a span of 5 bases. CDR3 amino acids: CASSLDRYGYTF. CDR3 bases: TGTGCCAGCAGCTTAGACCGGTATGGCTACACCTTC.

The rearrangement links TRBV10-1 to TRBJ1-1; a possible D gene is TRBD1 (5 bases). CDR1 and CDR2 from the germline V gene are WNHNN and SYGVQD (reference sequence). The germline V and J ends were trimmed by 2 bases and 0 bases, with 10 bases remaining between them. CDR3 length: 15 residues. Here the CDR3 reads CASSETGLMNTEAFF. CDR3 in DNA: TGCGCCAGCAGTGAGACAGGCCTCATGAACACTGAAGCTTTCTTT.

The V call is TRBV9, the J call TRBJ2-7; no clear D gene. The length of the CDR3 is 17 residues. The germline gives CDR1 SGDLS, CDR2 YYNGEE. The V end was cut by 0 bases, the J end by 0 bases, with 16 bases between. CDR3 sequence reads: CASSVGPASWGSYEQYF. Written as DNA, the CDR3 is TGTGCCAGCAGCGTAGGTCCGGCGTCCTGGGGCTCCTACGAGCAGTACTTC.

The rearrangement joins TRBV10-3 to TRBJ2-1, with TRBD2 identical over 8 bases. This CDR3 has 14 residues. The V and J ends lost 8 bases and 8 bases, in that order; junction bases with no gene match: 11. The germline gives CDR1 ENHRY, CDR2 SYGVKD. The CDR3 region is CAISGGRAADEQFF. For the CDR3, the DNA is TGTGCCATCTCGGGGGGGAGGGCCGCGGATGAGCAGTTCTTC.

This clone was counted a few times. The rearrangement uses TRBV6-5 and TRBJ2-1, with TRBD2 as a possible D gene (6 bases). CDR1 MNHEY and CDR2 SVGAGI come from the germline V gene. The CDR3 covers 14 residues. V lost 7 bases and J 4 bases, leaving 14 bases between the germline ends. CDR3 DNA: TGTGCCAGCACCCCGGGACTCTCTTACAATGAGCAGTTCTTC. This codes for CASTPGLSYNEQFF.

The chain carries TRBV11-2 and TRBJ1-1; 8 bases match TRBD1. The germline gives CDR1 SGHAT, CDR2 FQNNGV. J lost 5 bases, V lost 5 bases, and 13 bases had no gene match. The CDR3 contains 16 residues. CDR3 sequence: CASSPRGGQGRTEAFF. CDR3 coding DNA: TGTGCCAGCAGCCCTAGAGGCGGACAGGGTAGGACTGAAGCTTTCTTT.